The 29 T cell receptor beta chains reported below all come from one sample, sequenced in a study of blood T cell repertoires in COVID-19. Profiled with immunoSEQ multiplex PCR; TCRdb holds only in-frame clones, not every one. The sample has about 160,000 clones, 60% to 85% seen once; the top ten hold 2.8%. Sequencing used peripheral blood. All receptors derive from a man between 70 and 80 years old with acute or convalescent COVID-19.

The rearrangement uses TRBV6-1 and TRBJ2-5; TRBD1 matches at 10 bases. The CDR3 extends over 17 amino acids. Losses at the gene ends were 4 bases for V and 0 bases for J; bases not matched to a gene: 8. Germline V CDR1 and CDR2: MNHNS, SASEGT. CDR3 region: CASSVLKGQGNQETQYF. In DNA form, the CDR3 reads TGTGCCAGCAGTGTACTAAAGGGACAGGGGAACCAAGAGACCCAGTACTTC.

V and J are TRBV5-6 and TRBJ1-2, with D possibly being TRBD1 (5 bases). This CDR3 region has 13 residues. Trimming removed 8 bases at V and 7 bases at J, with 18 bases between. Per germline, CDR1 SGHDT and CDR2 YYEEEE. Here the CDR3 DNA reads TGTGCCAGTGGGGGGAACTCGGGGATTGGCTACACCTTC. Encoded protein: CASGGNSGIGYTF.

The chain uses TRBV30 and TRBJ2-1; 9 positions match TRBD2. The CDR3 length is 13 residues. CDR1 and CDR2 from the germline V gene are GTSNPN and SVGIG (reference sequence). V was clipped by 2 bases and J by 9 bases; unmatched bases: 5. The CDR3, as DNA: TGTGCCTGGAGTAGTCTAGCGGGAACTGAGCAGTTCTTC. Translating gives CAWSSLAGTEQFF.

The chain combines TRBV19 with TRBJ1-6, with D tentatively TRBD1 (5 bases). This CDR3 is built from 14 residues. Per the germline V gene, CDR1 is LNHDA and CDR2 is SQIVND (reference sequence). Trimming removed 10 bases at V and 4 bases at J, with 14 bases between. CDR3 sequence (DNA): TGTGCCACCGCCCTCGGACAATATAATTCACCCCTCCACTTT. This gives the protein CATALGQYNSPLHF.

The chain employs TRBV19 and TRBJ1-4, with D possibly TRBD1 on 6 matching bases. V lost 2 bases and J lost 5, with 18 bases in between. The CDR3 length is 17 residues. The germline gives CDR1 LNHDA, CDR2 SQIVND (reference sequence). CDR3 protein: CASSITWGRLSNEKLFF. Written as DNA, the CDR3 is TGTGCCAGTAGTATAACATGGGGGCGCCTCTCGAATGAAAAACTGTTTTTT.

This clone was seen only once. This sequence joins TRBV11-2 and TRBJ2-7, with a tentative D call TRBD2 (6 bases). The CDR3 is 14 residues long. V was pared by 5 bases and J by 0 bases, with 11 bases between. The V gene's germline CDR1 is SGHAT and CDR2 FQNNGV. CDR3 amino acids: CASSPLAYSYEQYF. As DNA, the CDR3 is TGTGCCAGCAGCCCTCTAGCGTACTCCTACGAGCAGTACTTC.

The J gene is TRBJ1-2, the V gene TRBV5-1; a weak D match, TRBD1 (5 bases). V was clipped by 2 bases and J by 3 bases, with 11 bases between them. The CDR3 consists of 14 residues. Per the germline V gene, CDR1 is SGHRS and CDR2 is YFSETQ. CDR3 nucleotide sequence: TGCGCCAGCAGCTTAATTACAGGAGACTATGGCTACACCTTC. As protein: CASSLITGDYGYTF.

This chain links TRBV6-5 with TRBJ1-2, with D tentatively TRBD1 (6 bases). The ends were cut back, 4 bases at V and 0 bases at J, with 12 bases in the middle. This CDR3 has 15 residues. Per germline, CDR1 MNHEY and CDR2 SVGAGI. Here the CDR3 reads CASSSATGTNYGYTF. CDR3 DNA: TGTGCCAGCAGTTCGGCAACAGGGACTAACTATGGCTACACCTTC.

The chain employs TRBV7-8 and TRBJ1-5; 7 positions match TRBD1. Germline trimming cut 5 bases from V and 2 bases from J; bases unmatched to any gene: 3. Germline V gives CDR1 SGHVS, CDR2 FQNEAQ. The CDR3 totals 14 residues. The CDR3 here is CASSIGTGNQPQHF. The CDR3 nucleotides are TGTGCCAGCAGCATCGGGACAGGCAATCAGCCCCAGCATTTT.

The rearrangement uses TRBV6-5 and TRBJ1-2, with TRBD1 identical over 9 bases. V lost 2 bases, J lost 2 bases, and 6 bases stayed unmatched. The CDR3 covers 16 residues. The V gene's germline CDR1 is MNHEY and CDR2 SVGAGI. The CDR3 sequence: CASSYGGTGINYGYTF. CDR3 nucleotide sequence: TGTGCCAGCAGTTACGGAGGGACAGGGATAAACTATGGCTACACCTTC.

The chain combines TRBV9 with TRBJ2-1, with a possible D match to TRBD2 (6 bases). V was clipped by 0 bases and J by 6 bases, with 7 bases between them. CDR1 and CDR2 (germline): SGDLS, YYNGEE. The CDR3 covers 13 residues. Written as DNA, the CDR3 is TGTGCCAGCAGCGTAGGACTAGTCAATGAGCAGTTCTTC. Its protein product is CASSVGLVNEQFF.

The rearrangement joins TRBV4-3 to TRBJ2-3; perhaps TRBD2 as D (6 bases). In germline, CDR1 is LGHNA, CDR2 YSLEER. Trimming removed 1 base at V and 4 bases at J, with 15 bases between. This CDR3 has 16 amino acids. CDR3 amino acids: CASSQAPQRASDTQYF. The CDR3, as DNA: TGCGCCAGCAGCCAAGCCCCCCAGCGGGCCTCAGATACGCAGTATTTT.

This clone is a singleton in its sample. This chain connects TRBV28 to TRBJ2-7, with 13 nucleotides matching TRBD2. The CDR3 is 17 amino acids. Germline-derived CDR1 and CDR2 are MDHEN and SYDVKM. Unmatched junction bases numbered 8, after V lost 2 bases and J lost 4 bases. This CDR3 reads CASSLAQTGLAGYEQYF. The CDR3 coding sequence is TGTGCCAGCAGTTTAGCCCAAACGGGACTAGCGGGATACGAGCAGTACTTC.

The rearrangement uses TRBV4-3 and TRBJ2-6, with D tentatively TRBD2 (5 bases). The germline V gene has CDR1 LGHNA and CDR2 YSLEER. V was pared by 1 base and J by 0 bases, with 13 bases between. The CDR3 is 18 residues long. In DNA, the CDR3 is TGCGCCAGCAGCCAAGTGTCGGGCGGGCTCTCTGGGGCCAACGTCCTGACTTTC. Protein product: CASSQVSGGLSGANVLTF.

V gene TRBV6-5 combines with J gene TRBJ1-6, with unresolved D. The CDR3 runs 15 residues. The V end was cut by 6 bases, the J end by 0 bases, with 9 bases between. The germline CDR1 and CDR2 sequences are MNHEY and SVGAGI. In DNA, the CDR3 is TGTGCCAGCAGGCCCGAGGCCTCCTATAATTCACCCCTCCACTTT. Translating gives CASRPEASYNSPLHF.

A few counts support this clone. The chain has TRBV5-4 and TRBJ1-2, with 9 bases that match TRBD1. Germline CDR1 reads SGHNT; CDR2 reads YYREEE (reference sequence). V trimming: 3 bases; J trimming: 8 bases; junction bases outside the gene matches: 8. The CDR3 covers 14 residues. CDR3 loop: CASSSLTGGQGYTF. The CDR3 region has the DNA TGTGCCAGCAGCTCATTAACAGGGGGCCAGGGCTACACCTTC.

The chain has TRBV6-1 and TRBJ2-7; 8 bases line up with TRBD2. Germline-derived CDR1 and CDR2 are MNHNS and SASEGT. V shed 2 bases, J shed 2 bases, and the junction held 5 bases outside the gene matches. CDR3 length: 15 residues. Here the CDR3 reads CASSEILAEAYEQYF. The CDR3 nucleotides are TGTGCCAGCAGTGAAATACTAGCGGAGGCCTACGAGCAGTACTTC.

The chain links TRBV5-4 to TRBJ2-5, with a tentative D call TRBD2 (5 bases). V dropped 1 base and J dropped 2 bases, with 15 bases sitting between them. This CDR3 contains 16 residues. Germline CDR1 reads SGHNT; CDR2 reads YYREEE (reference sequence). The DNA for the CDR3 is TGTGCCAGCAGCTTGACTCGGGGAACGCTACAAGAGACCCAGTACTTC. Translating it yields CASSLTRGTLQETQYF. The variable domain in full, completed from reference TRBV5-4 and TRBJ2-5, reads ETGVTQSPTHLIKTRGQQVTLRCSSQSGHNTVSWYQQALGQGPQFIFQYYREEENGRGNFPPRFSGLQFPNYSSELNVNALELDDSALYLCASSLTRGTLQETQYFGPGTRLLVL.

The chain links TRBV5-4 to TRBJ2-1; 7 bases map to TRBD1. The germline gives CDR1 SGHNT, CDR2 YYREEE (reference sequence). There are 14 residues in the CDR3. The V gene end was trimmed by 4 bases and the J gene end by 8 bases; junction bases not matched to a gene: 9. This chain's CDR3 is CASSRGQGVDEQFF. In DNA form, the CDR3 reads TGTGCCAGCAGCCGAGGGCAGGGGGTTGATGAGCAGTTCTTC.

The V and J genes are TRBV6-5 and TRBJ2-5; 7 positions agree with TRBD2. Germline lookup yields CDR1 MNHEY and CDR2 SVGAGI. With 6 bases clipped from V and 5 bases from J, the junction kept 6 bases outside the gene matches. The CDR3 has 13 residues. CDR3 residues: CASRAGQFETQYF. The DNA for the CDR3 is TGTGCCAGCAGAGCGGGGCAGTTCGAGACCCAGTACTTC.

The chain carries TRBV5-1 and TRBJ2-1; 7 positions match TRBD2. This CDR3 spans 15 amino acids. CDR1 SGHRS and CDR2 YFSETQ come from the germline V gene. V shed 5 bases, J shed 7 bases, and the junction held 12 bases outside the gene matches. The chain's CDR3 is CASSSQRVGGNEQFF. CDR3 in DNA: TGCGCCAGCAGTTCCCAGCGGGTCGGGGGGAATGAGCAGTTCTTC.

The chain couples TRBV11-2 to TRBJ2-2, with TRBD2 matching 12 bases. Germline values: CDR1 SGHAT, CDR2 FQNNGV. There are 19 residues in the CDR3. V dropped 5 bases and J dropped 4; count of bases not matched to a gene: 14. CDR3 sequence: CASSRGGLAGGRGTGELFF. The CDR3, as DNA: TGTGCCAGCAGCAGAGGGGGCCTAGCGGGAGGGCGAGGCACCGGGGAGCTGTTTTTT.

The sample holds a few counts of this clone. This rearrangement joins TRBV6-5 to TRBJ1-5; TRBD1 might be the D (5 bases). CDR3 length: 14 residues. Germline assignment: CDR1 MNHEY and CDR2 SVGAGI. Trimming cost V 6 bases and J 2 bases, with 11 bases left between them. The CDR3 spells CASRGGAGNQPQHF. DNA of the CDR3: TGTGCCAGCAGGGGGGGAGCGGGCAATCAGCCCCAGCATTTT.

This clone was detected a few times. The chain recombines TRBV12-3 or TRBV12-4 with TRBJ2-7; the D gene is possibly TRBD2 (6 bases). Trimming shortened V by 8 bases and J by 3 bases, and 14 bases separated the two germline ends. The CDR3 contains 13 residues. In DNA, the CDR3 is TGTGCCAGCGCCCCGGGGGAGCTCTACGAGCAGTACTTC. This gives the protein CASAPGELYEQYF.

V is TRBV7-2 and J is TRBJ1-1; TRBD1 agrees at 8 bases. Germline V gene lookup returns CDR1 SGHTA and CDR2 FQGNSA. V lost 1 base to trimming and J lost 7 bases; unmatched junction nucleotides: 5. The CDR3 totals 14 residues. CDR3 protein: CASSLDRQGSEAFF. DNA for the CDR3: TGTGCCAGCAGCTTAGACCGACAGGGGAGTGAAGCTTTCTTT.

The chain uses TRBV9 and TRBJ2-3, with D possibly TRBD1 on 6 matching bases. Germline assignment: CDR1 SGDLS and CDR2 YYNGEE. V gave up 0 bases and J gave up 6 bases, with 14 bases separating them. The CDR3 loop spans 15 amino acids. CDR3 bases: TGTGCCAGCAGCGTAGTGGCAGGGGACGGGGATACGCAGTATTTT. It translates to CASSVVAGDGDTQYF.

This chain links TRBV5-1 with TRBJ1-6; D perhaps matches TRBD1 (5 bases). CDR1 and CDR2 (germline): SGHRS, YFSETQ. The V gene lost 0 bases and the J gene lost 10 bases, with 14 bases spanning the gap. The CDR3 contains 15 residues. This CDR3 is CASSLAGQVLSPLHF. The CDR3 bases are TGCGCCAGCAGCTTGGCAGGGCAAGTCTTATCACCCCTCCACTTT.

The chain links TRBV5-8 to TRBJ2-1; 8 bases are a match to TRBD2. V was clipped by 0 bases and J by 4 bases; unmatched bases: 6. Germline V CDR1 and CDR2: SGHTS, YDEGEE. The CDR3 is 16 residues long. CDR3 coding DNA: TGTGCCAGCAGCTTGGCCGCGACTAGCGTTTACAATGAGCAGTTCTTC. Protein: CASSLAATSVYNEQFF.

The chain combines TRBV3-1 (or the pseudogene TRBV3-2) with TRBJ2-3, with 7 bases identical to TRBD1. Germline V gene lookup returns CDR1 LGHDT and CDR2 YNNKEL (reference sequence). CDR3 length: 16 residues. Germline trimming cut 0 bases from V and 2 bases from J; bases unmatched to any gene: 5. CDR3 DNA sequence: TGTGCCAGCAGCCAAGATTTGGGGACAGCCACAGATACGCAGTATTTT. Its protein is CASSQDLGTATDTQYF.